This T cell receptor (beta chain) was profiled in a study of T-cell reconstitution after alpha-beta-depleted transplantation in children. This clonotype was detected ten times or more. Its cognate antigen is unknown. Regarding the study as a whole: Among T cells one year after transplant, newly produced cells accounted for most counts and diversity. Several hundred expanded graft clones reportedly supplied alpha-beta T cells about two months after transplant. Day-60 TCRbeta diversity that was high in some patients was derived from surviving recipient T cells and thymic progenitors.

Unique molecular identifiers were incorporated when the TCRbeta library was constructed. TCRdb reprocessed the PCR reads via MiXCR and lists one record per CDR3 protein. The table includes around 94,000 distinct CDR3 sequences, 4.5% to 7.5% detected once. This CDR3 is built from 17 residues. CDR1 and CDR2 from the germline V gene are ENHRY and SYGVKD. V lost 1 base, J lost 5 bases, and 21 bases lay in between. The sequence was collected from a female patient under 10 years old who had a stem cell transplant for Fanconi anemia, so the T cells may come from the graft donor. The J gene is TRBJ2-7, the V gene TRBV10-3; perhaps TRBD1 as D (6 bases). This specimen was PBMCs, mostly from graft donor cells, taken 60 days after TCRalphabeta/CD19-depleted stem cell transplant. The chain's CDR3 is CAISEFSPGVLEHEQYF. In DNA form, the CDR3 reads TGTGCCATCAGTGAGTTCTCCCCAGGGGTACTCGAGCACGAGCAGTACTTC.